Sequencing of this T cell receptor beta chain was carried out in a study of OX40 agonist ivuxolimab in advanced cancers. This clone was detected only once. Between the trimmed V and J ends, which lost 5 bases and 2 bases, there was a span of 15 bases. Germline V gives CDR1 GTSNPN, CDR2 SVGIG (reference sequence). The CDR3 sequence is 14 residues long. Repertoires were generated with immunoSEQ multiplex PCR, while TCRdb's copy carries only in-frame clones and drops some. The table includes 70,000 or so clones, around four fifths detected once. This TCR was sampled from an adult with an advanced solid tumor such as melanoma, head and neck, liver or kidney cancer. This chain uses TRBV30 with TRBJ2-5; D is perhaps TRBD1 (5 bases). The sample consisted of CD4+ or CD8+ T cells sorted from blood, taken in a trial of the OX40 agonist ivuxolimab. This CDR3 is CAWGAELIQETQYF. The CDR3 region has the DNA TGTGCCTGGGGGGCCGAACTTATACAAGAGACCCAGTACTTC.